This T cell receptor beta chain was found in a study of T cells after yellow fever vaccination. Whole-study findings and limits: Reappearance after the booster was seen for most primary-vaccination clones, at approximately 97% CD4 and 75% to 90% CD8.

Germline V CDR1 and CDR2: MNHEY, SVGEGT. This CDR3 is built from 16 residues. After removal of 0 bases from V and 2 bases from J, the junction contained 6 bases not matched to a gene. TCRdb ran MiXCR on the 5' RACE reads and lists one entry per CDR3 protein. This repertoire shows approximately 150,000 distinct CDR3 sequences, roughly a tenth found once; its top ten account for roughly a third. This clonotype was counted only a few times. No antigen is known for it. Here the sequenced sample was CD8+ T cells sorted from PBMCs, taken 45 days after the yellow fever booster vaccination. This receptor was identified in a man aged 18 to 35 who received the YFV17D yellow fever vaccine. The chain uses TRBV6-2 or TRBV6-3 and TRBJ2-5, with 7 bases aligning to TRBD1. Here the CDR3 reads CASSYSVQGEQETQYF. The CDR3 nucleotides are TGTGCCAGCAGTTACTCCGTTCAGGGGGAACAAGAGACCCAGTACTTC.